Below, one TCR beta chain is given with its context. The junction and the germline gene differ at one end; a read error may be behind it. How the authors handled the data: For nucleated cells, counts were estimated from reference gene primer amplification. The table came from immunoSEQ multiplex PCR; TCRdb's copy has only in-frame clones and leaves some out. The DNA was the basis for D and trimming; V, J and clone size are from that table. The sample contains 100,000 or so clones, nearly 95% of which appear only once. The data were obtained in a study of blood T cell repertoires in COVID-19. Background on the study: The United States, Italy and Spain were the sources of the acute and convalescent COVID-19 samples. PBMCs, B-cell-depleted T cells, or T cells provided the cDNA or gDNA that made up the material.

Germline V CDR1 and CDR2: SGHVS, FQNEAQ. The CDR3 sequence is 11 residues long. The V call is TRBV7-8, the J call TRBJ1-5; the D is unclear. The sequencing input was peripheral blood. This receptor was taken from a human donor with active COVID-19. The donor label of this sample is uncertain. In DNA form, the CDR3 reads TGTGCCAGCAGCTTACTGGGCTTGTTAGTTTTT. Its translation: CASSLLGLLVF.